The clone carrying this T cell receptor beta chain occurred a few times. As originally analysed: Amplification of reference gene primers provided the estimated nucleated cell counts. Produced via immunoSEQ multiplex PCR; TCRdb's table is partial and in-frame only. V and J calls and clone size are copied from that table; D and trimming were computed from the DNA. Of 80,000 to 90,000 clones in the sample, 75% to 90% were seen once. Germline V gene data show CDR1 as GTSNPN and CDR2 as SVGIG (reference sequence). The CDR3 is 13 residues long. Trimming took 2 bases from V and 3 from J, leaving 10 bases between them. This specimen comes from a study of blood T cell repertoires in COVID-19. Background on the study: Acute and convalescent COVID-19 samples came from the United States, Italy and Spain. PBMCs, B-cell-depleted T cells, or T cells provided the cDNA or gDNA that made up the material.

Sequenced: peripheral blood. The J gene is TRBJ1-2, the V gene TRBV30; D gene uncertain. This TCR was recovered from a man older than 75 with active or convalescent COVID-19. The chain's CDR3 is CAWSLQAYYGYTF. DNA for the CDR3: TGTGCCTGGAGTCTCCAGGCCTACTATGGCTACACCTTC.